The source of this T cell receptor (beta chain) is a study of blood T cell repertoires in COVID-19 (dated by TCRdb to the early 2020s). Turning to the overall study: The collaborator samples originated in the United States, Italy and Spain and spanned the acute and convalescent phases of COVID-19. The material from the prospective study consisted of cDNA or gDNA derived from T cells, B-cell-depleted T cells, or PBMCs. The repertoires were released in a freely available public database meant as a resource for research on the immune response to SARS-CoV-2. A de-identified subject ID, COVID-19 status, age in years and sex were almost always included in the sample metadata. The samples were drawn from the first 160 participants of the ongoing ImmuneRACE study and from 950 to 1,500 subjects provided by 6 global collaborators. Subjects who had been exposed to COVID-19, were actively infected with it, or had recovered from it provided the deeply sampled blood TCRbeta repertoires that made up the dataset. Where HLA class I and class II types were available, the types were taken from metadata supplied by the sample provider, not from assay-based typing. What the research found in general, with its limitations: How much clinical and demographic metadata was included differed by source and by participant, and the metadata was provided uncurated.

TCRbeta CDR3 regions were amplified from genomic DNA using the immunoSEQ Assay, a bias-controlled multiplex PCR. The paper's data handling went like this. The number of nucleated cells in each sample was estimated by amplification of reference gene primers within the assay. Sequence reads were collapsed and filtered to measure the absolute abundance of every unique TCRbeta CDR3 rearrangement. For each sample, productive Simpson clonality was calculated as the square root of Simpson's diversity index over productive rearrangements. This immuneACCESS table, as held by TCRdb, lists in-frame sequences with V and J called but not all clones. Of the missing ones, under half trace to an unresolved V gene in checked studies; the others have no known cause. V and J calls and clone size are given by that table; D and trimming were obtained from the DNA. For this sample the table gives roughly 190,000 clones, of which approximately 85% were detected only once. Around 7.5% of the sample goes to the ten largest clones.

On this clone itself: Its target antigen remains unknown. The input lacks base qualities; no much larger clone sits a single base away.

Trimming takes 0 bases from V and 4 bases from J, and the germline ends sit 13 bases apart. The CDR3 spans 15 residues, from the cysteine through the phenylalanine. Of all the DNA, just the CDR3 is kept, 45 bases in frame from base 1. CDR1 and CDR2 were assigned from the germline V gene (reference sequence) as LGHDT and YNNKEL. Whole blood was collected in K2EDTA tubes by collaborating institutions according to the institutions' own protocols. Collaborator samples were shipped for TCRbeta analysis as frozen whole blood, isolated PBMCs, or DNA extracted from either sample type. The sample consisted of peripheral blood. The V and J segments used are TRBV3-1 (or the pseudogene TRBV3-2) and TRBJ2-7, with the D gene too uncertain to name. This TCR derives from a woman aged 60-75 years with acute or convalescent COVID-19. The DNA sequence is as follows: TGTGCCAGCAGCCAAGATCTAGGCGCGGTTTACGAGCAGTACTTC. Its protein is CASSQDLGAVYEQYF.